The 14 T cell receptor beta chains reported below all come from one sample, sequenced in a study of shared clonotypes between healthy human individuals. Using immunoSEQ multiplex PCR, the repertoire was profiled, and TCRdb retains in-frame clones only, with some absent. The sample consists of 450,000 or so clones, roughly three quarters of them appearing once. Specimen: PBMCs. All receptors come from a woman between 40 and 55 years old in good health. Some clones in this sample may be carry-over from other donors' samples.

The CDR3 protein is CASSSQGAGRTGELFF. CDR3 nucleotides: TGTGCCAGCAGCTCGCAGGGGGCGGGTCGCACCGGGGAGCTGTTTTTT. The V gene is TRBV11-2, the J gene TRBJ2-2; 8 bases line up with TRBD1. The CDR3 sequence is 16 residues long. V gave up 4 bases and J gave up 4 bases; unmatched junction bases: 8. Germline CDR1 and CDR2: SGHAT and FQNNGV.

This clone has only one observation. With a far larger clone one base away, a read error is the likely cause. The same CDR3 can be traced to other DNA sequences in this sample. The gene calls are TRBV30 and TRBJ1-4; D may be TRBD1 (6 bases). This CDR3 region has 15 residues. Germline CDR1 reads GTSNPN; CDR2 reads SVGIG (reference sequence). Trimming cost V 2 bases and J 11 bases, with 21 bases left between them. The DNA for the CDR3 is TGTGCCTGGAGTCTTTCCGGAACCTCAAGGGGGAAACTGTTTTTT. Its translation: CAWSLSGTSRGKLFF.

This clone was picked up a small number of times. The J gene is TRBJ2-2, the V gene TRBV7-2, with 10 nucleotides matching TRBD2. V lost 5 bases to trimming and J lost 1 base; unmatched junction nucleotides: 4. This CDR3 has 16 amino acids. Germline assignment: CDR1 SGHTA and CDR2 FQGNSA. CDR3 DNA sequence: TGTGCCAGCAGCATCACTAGCGGGGTGAACACCGGGGAGCTGTTTTTT. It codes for CASSITSGVNTGELFF.

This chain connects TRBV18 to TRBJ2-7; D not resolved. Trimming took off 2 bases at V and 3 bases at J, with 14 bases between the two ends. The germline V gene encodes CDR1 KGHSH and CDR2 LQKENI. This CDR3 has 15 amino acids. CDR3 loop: CASSPLMVRYYEQYF. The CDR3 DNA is TGTGCCAGCTCACCATTAATGGTCCGGTACTACGAGCAGTACTTC.

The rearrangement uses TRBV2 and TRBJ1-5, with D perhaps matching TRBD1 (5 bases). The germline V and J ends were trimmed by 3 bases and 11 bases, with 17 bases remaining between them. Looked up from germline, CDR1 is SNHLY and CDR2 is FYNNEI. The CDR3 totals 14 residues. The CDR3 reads CASSEGRGTGAQHF. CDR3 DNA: TGTGCCAGCAGTGAGGGACGGGGAACGGGAGCCCAGCATTTT. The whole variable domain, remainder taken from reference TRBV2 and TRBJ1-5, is EPEVTQTPSHQVTQMGQEVILRCVPISNHLYFYWYRQILGQKVEFLVSFYNNEISEKSEIFDDQFSVERPDGSNFTLKIRSTKLEDSAMYFCASSEGRGTGAQHFGDGTRLSIL.

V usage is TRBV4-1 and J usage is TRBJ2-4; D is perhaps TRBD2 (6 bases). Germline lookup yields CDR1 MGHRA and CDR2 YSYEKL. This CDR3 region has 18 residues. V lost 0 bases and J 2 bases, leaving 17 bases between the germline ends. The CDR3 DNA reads TGCGCCAGCAGCCAAGATCAGGCAGGGAGGAGCCCCAAAAACATTCAGTACTTC. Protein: CASSQDQAGRSPKNIQYF.

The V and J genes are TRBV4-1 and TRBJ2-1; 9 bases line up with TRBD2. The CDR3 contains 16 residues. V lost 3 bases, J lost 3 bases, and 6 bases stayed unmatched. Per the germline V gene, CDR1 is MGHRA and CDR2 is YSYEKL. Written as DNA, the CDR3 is TGCGCCAGCAGCCAGCCGGGACTAGCACGCTACAATGAGCAGTTCTTC. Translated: CASSQPGLARYNEQFF.

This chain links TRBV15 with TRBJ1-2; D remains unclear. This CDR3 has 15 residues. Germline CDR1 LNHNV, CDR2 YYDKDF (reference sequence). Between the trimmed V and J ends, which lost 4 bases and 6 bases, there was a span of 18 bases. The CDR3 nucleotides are TGTGCCACCAGCATAGTCCGCCGTCGGAATGATGGCTACACCTTC. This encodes CATSIVRRRNDGYTF.

The CDR3: CASSPGRTSGYEQYF. The CDR3 DNA is TGTGCCAGCAGCCCCGGACGGACTAGCGGCTACGAGCAGTACTTC. The chain couples TRBV11-3 to TRBJ2-7, with TRBD2 identical over 10 bases. The CDR3 is 15 residues long. V lost 5 bases, J lost 3 bases, and 7 bases stayed unmatched. Germline CDR1 is SGHNT and CDR2 is YENEEA.

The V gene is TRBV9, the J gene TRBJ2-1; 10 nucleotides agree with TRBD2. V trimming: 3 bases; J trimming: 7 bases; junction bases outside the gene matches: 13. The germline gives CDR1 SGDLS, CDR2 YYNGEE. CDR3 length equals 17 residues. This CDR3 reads CASSARAGGLIRNEQFF. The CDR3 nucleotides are TGTGCCAGCAGCGCAAGAGCGGGAGGGCTCATACGAAATGAGCAGTTCTTC.

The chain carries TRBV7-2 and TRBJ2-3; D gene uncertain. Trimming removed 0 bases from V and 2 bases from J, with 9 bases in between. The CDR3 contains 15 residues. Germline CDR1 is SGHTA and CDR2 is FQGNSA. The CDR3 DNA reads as TGTGCCAGCAGCTTAGCGGTAACAGCCACAGATACGCAGTATTTT. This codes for CASSLAVTATDTQYF.

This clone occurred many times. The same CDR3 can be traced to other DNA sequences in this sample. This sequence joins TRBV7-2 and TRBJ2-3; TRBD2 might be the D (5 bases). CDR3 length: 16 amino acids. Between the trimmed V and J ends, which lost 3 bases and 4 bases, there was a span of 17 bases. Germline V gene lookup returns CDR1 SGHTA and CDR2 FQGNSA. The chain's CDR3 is CASSLERPGESDTQYF. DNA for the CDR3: TGTGCCAGCAGCTTGGAGCGGCCCGGAGAATCAGATACGCAGTATTTT.

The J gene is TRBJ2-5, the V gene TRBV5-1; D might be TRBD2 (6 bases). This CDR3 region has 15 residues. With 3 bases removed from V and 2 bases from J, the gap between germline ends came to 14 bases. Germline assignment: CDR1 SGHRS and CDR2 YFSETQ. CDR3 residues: CASSSLTSYQETQYF. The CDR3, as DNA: TGCGCCAGCAGCTCGCTTACTAGCTATCAAGAGACCCAGTACTTC.

In DNA form, the CDR3 reads TGCAGCCGACTAGCGGGAGGGCAAGAGACCCAGTACTTC. Amino acid sequence: CSRLAGGQETQYF. J is TRBJ2-5 and V is TRBV29-1; TRBD2 matches at 14 bases. From germline, CDR1 is SQVTM and CDR2 ANQGSEA. CDR3 size: 13 residues. Unmatched junction bases numbered 1, after V lost 8 bases and J lost 2 bases. Complete variable domain (other parts from reference TRBV29-1 and TRBJ2-5): SAVISQKPSRDICQRGTSLTIQCQVDSQVTMMFWYRQQPGQSLTLIATANQGSEATYESGFVIDKFPISRPNLTFSTLTVSNMSPEDSSIYLCSRLAGGQETQYFGPGTRLLVL.